This TCR beta chain came from a study of cytomegalovirus exposure and HLA in healthy donors. The germline V and J ends were trimmed by 3 bases and 2 bases, with 8 bases remaining between them. From germline, CDR1 is SGHRS and CDR2 YFSETQ. The CDR3 contains 13 residues. A note on this clone: Its antigen is still unknown.

A multiplex PCR was run with 60 Vbeta primers and 13 Jbeta primers. This table comes from immunoSEQ multiplex PCR, and its TCRdb copy is limited to in-frame clones, with some not included. The table includes about 210,000 clones, over 80% detected once. Study findings and constraints: Within the data, a cluster of highly shared sequence variants was likely a sequencing artifact.

The receptor was derived from a woman between 50 and 59 years old in good health and CMV-seropositive. Input material: PBMCs. This chain connects TRBV5-1 to TRBJ1-2; no clear D gene. CDR3 nucleotides: TGCGCCAGCAGCTACGGGGAAAACTATGGCTACACCTTC. Translation gives CASSYGENYGYTF.